This TCR beta chain was recovered during a study of T cell changes during pregnancy in multiple sclerosis. Germline CDR1 reads LGHNA; CDR2 reads YNFKEQ. V dropped 0 bases and J dropped 7; count of bases not matched to a gene: 6. The CDR3 loop spans 16 amino acids. Assay used: immunoSEQ multiplex PCR; TCRdb lists only in-frame clones, some missing. This sample yields roughly 57,000 clones, of which under 95% are seen a single time; around 3.3% belongs to the top ten. The source material was CD8+ T cells from peripheral blood mononuclear cells, sampled before pregnancy. This TCR was sampled from a female donor with multiple sclerosis, enrolled in a pregnancy study. This chain joins TRBV4-2 and TRBJ2-1, with 10 bases matching TRBD2. The CDR3, as DNA: TGTGCCAGCAGCCAAGACTCAGCGGGGGGGCTTAATGAGCAGTTCTTC. Protein sequence: CASSQDSAGGLNEQFF.